This passage covers 10 T cell receptor beta chains from one sample sequenced in a study of blood T cell repertoires in COVID-19. Assay used: immunoSEQ multiplex PCR; TCRdb lists only in-frame clones, some missing. The sample has a few hundred thousand clones, nearly 90% seen once. Sequencing used peripheral blood. The origin of the receptors is a woman between 25 and 40 years old with COVID-19, enrolled during active disease.

The chain couples TRBV2 to TRBJ1-5; possibly TRBD1 for D (5 bases). Trimming removed 3 bases from V and 9 bases from J, with 15 bases in between. The length of the CDR3 is 14 residues. Germline CDR1 and CDR2: SNHLY and FYNNEI. The CDR3: CASSDGPGFWPQHF. The CDR3 DNA reads TGTGCCAGCAGTGACGGGCCAGGGTTTTGGCCCCAGCATTTT.

This clone was recorded at least ten times. J is TRBJ1-1 and V is TRBV6-5, with a weak D call TRBD1 (6 bases). Per germline, CDR1 MNHEY and CDR2 SVGAGI. The CDR3 sequence is 14 residues long. V shed 0 bases and J shed 5 bases, with 10 bases lying between them. CDR3 sequence reads: CASSYSTGQTEAFF. The CDR3 region has the DNA TGTGCCAGCAGTTACTCCACAGGGCAAACTGAAGCTTTCTTT.

This chain links TRBV27 with TRBJ1-1; possible D gene TRBD1, 5 bases. The germline V gene encodes CDR1 MNHEY and CDR2 SMNVEV (reference sequence). The CDR3 sequence is 17 residues long. V was cut by 4 bases and J by 4 bases, with 22 bases left in between. CDR3 amino acids: CASSSIHARSGGTEAFF. The CDR3 DNA reads TGTGCCAGCAGTTCAATCCACGCAAGGTCGGGGGGCACTGAAGCTTTCTTT.

The chain links TRBV15 to TRBJ2-5, with a weak D call TRBD2 (5 bases). Trimming stripped 1 base from V and 2 bases from J, with 5 bases between. The V gene's germline CDR1 is LNHNV and CDR2 YYDKDF (reference sequence). This CDR3 contains 13 residues. CDR3 coding DNA: TGTGCCACCAGCAGAGGGACTCAAGAGACCCAGTACTTC. As protein: CATSRGTQETQYF.

V usage is TRBV5-5 and J usage is TRBJ1-5, with unresolved D. The CDR3 loop spans 13 amino acids. The germline V gene has CDR1 SGHKS and CDR2 YYEKEE (reference sequence). V lost 3 bases and J lost 4, with 8 bases in between. The CDR3 DNA reads TGTGCCAGCAGCTACAGCCTGAATCAGCCCCAGCATTTT. It yields the protein CASSYSLNQPQHF.

This clone has only a few counts. The V gene is TRBV7-6, the J gene TRBJ2-1; 15 positions match TRBD2. The CDR3 contains 16 residues. Germline V lookup: CDR1 SGHVS, CDR2 FNYEAQ. V shed 1 base, J shed 8 bases, and the junction held 3 bases outside the gene matches. The CDR3 spells CASSLGTSGGVDEQFF. As DNA, the CDR3 is TGTGCCAGCAGCTTAGGGACTAGCGGGGGGGTCGATGAGCAGTTCTTC.

The V and J genes are TRBV9 and TRBJ2-5; D may be TRBD2 (5 bases). CDR3 length: 12 amino acids. V lost 4 bases, J lost 4 bases, and 8 bases lay in between. Germline V lookup: CDR1 SGDLS, CDR2 YYNGEE. DNA of the CDR3: TGTGCCAGCAGCACCGAGGGAGAGACCCAGTACTTC. Translating it yields CASSTEGETQYF.

This chain joins TRBV19 and TRBJ2-7, with D possibly TRBD2 on 7 matching bases. Germline lookup yields CDR1 LNHDA and CDR2 SQIVND (reference sequence). The CDR3 has 13 residues. The DNA for the CDR3 is TGTGCGGGGGAGCGGGACAACTCCTACGAGCAGTACTTC. This codes for CAGERDNSYEQYF.

This sequence joins TRBV3-1 (or the pseudogene TRBV3-2) and TRBJ2-3; D not certain. The CDR3 spans 14 residues. V was cut by 0 bases and J by 2 bases, with 6 bases left in between. Germline V gene lookup returns CDR1 LGHDT and CDR2 YNNKEL (reference sequence). CDR3 region: CASSQEMYTDTQYF. CDR3 coding DNA: TGTGCCAGCAGCCAAGAAATGTACACAGATACGCAGTATTTT.

A few counts support this clone. The gene calls are TRBV3-1 (or the pseudogene TRBV3-2) and TRBJ1-1; tentatively, D is TRBD1 (6 bases). Looked up from germline, CDR1 is LGHDT and CDR2 is YNNKEL (reference sequence). The ends were cut back, 5 bases at V and 4 bases at J, with 14 bases in the middle. CDR3 size: 14 residues. CDR3 coding DNA: TGTGCCAGCAGCAAAACACAGGGTCGCACTGAAGCTTTCTTT. Protein product: CASSKTQGRTEAFF.